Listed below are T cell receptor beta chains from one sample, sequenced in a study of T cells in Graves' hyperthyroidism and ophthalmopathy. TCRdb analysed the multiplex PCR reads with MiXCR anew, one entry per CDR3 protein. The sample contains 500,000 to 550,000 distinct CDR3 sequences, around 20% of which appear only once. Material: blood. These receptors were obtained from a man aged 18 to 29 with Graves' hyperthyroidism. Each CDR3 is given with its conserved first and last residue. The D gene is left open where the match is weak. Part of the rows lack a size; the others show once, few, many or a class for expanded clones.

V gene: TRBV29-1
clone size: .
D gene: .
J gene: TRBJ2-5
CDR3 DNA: TGCAGCGTTGACGGGGTTGACGGGGGAGGAAACCAAGAGACCCAGTACTTC
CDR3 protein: CSVDGVDGGGNQETQYF

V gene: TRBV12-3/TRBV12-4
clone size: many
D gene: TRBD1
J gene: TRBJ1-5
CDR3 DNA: TGTGCCAGCAGTTTTTTCCAGGGGGATCAGCCCCAGCATTTT
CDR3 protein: CASSFFQGDQPQHF

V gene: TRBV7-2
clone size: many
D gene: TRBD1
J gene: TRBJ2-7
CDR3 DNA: TGTGCCAGCAGCCGGGACAGGGGGCTTGACGAGCAGTACTTC
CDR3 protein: CASSRDRGLDEQYF

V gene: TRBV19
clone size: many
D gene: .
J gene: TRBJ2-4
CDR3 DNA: TGTGCCAGTAGTATAGGTGGGACCCTGGAAAACATTCAGTACTTC
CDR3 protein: CASSIGGTLENIQYF

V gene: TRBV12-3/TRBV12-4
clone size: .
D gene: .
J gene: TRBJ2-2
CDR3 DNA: TGTGCCAACGGAGGAGGGGCCGGGGAGCTGTTTTTT
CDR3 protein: CANGGGAGELFF

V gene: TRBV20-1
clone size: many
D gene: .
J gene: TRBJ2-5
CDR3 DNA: TGCAGTGCTAGCCCCTTGGTGAGGACAGCTCAAGAGACCCAGTACTTC
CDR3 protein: CSASPLVRTAQETQYF

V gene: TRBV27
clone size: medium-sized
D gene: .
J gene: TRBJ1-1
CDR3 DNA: TGTGCCAGCAGTTTGAGTTTCGACCTGCCTTGCATCTTT
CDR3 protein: CASSLSFDLPCIF

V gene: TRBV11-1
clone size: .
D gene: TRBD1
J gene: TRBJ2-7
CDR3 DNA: TGTGCCAGCAGCTTAGACCCTGGACAGGGGAGATACGAGCAGTACTTC
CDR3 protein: CASSLDPGQGRYEQYF

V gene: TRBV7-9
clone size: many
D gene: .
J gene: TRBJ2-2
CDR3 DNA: TGTGCCAGCAGCCCGACCTCGGCGAACACCGGGGAGCTGTTTTTT
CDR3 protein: CASSPTSANTGELFF

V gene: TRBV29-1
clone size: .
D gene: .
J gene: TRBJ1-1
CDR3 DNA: TGCAGCGTCCTCGCCGGGGATGATGCTTTCTTT
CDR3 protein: CSVLAGDDAFF

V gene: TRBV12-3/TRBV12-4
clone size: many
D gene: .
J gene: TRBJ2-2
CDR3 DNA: TGTGCCAGCAGTCTCCGAGAAATCGCCGGGGAGCTGTTTTTT
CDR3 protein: CASSLREIAGELFF

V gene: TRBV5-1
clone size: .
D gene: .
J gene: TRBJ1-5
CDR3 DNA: TGCGCCAGCAGCCGATATCCCGGGGACCTATACAGGGAGGGCAATCAGCCCCAGCATTTT
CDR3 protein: CASSRYPGDLYREGNQPQHF

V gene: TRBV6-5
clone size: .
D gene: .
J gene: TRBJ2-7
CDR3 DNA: TGTGCCAGCGGTTACTCGTGGACAGAATCCTACGAGCAGTACTTC
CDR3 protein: CASGYSWTESYEQYF

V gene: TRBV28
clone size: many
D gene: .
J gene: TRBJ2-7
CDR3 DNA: TGTGCCAGCAGTTTTGCGGACCACTACGAGCAGTACTTC
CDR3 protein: CASSFADHYEQYF

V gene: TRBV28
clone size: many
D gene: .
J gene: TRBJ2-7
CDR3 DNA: TGTGCCAGCAGTTTATGGACAGAGAGCTCCTACGAGCAGTACTTC
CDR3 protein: CASSLWTESSYEQYF

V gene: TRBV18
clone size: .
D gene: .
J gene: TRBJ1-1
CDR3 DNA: TGTGCCAGCTCACGGGGGGTCGAGAACACTGAAGCTTTCTTT
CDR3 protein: CASSRGVENTEAFF

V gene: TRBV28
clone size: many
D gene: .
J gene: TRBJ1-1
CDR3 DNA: TGTGCCAGCAGTTTATGGGGACGGGGCGCGAACACTGAAGCTTTCTTT
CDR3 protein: CASSLWGRGANTEAFF

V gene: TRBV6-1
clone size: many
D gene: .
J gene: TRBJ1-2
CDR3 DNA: TGTGCCAGCAGAGCCTCCGACGAAGGGGGCTATGGCTACACCTTC
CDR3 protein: CASRASDEGGYGYTF

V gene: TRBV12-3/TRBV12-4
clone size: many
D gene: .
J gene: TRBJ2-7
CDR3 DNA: TGTGCCAGCAGTTGGGGCGGGGTGGAGTATCGCGAGCAGTACTTC
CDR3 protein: CASSWGGVEYREQYF

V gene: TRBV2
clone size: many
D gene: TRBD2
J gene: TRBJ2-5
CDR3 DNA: TGTGCCAGCAGTGTAGCGGGGGGCCGTGTGACCCAGTACTTC
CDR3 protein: CASSVAGGRVTQYF

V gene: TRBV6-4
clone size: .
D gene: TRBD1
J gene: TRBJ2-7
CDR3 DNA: TGTGCCAGCAGTGCTCGGACAGGGGCGAGCTCCTACGAGCAGTACTTC
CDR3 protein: CASSARTGASSYEQYF

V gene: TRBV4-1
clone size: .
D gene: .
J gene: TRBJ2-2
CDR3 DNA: TGCGCCAGCAGCCTCGACCGGACTCCTCACACCGGGGAGCTGTTTTTT
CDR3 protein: CASSLDRTPHTGELFF

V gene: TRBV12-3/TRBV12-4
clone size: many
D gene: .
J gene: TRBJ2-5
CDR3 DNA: TGTGCCAGCAGTTTATTCGGGACTCAGCAAGAGACCCAGTACTTC
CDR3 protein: CASSLFGTQQETQYF

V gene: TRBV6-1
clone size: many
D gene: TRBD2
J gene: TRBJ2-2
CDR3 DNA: TGTGCCAGCAGTGAGCTACTAGCGGGGACCGGGGAGCTGTTTTTT
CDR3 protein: CASSELLAGTGELFF

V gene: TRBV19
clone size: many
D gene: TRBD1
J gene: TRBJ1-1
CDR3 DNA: TGTGCCATACTAGGACAGGGAAAGGACACTGAAGCTTTCTTT
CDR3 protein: CAILGQGKDTEAFF

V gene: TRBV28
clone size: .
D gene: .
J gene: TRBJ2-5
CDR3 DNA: TGTGCCAGCAGTTCGACTTGGGGAGAAGAGACCCAGTACTTC
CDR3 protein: CASSSTWGEETQYF

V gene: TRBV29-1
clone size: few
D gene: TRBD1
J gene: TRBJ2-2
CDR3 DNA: TGCAGCGTCCCCAAGACAGGGGCGAACACCGGGGAGCTGTTTTTT
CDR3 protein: CSVPKTGANTGELFF

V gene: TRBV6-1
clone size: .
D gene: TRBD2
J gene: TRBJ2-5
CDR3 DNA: TGTGCCAGCAGCCCCCGGGCGGGAGGGGGAGGGACCCAGTACTTC
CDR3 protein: CASSPRAGGGGTQYF

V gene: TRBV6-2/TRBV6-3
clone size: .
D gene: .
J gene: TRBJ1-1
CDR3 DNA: TGTGCCAGCAGTTACTCAACAGACAGGCCAGGTAACACTGAAGCTTTCTTT
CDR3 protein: CASSYSTDRPGNTEAFF

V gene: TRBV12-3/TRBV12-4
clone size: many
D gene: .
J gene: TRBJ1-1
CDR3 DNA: TGTGCCAGCAGTTTAGGGCAGGGCAGGTACGGCACTGAAGCTTTCTTT
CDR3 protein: CASSLGQGRYGTEAFF

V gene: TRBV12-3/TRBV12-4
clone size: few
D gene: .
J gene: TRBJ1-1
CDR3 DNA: TGTGCCAGCAGCCCAGGGAAGGGCGAGTTTAGAACTGAAGCTTTCTTT
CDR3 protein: CASSPGKGEFRTEAFF

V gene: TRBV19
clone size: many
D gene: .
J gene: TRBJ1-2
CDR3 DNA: TGTGCCAGTAGTATAAAGTGGTGTAGGGGTGCGTGGAACTATGGCTACACCTTC
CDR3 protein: CASSIKWCRGAWNYGYTF

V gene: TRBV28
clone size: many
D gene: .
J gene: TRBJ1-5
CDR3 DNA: TGTGCCAGCAGTCCCCTACCCCCCCTTATTTTTGGTCAGCCCCAGCATTTT
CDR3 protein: CASSPLPPLIFGQPQHF

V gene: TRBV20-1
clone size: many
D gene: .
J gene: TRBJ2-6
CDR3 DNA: TGCAGTGCTAGACTACCGGGGGCCAACGTCCTGACTTTC
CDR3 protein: CSARLPGANVLTF

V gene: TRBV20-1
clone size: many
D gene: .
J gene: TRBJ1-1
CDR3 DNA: TGCAGTGCTTTCCCGACAGATACTAGACTTGAAGCTTTCTTT
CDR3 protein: CSAFPTDTRLEAFF

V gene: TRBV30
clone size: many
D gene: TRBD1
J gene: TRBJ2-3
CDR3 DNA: TGTGCCTGGGATCTCGGACAGGCGAGCACAGATACGCAGTATTTT
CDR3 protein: CAWDLGQASTDTQYF

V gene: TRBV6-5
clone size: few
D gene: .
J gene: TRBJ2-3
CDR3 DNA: TGTGCCAGCAGTAACACCATAGCAGATACGCAGTATTTT
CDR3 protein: CASSNTIADTQYF

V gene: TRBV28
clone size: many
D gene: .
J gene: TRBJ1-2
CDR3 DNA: TGTGCCAGCAGCCCTCAAGGCAGGGACCTTCTTGGCTACACCTTC
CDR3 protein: CASSPQGRDLLGYTF

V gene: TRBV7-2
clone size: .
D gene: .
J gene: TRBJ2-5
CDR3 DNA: TGTGCCAGCAGTGCCCCGCGGGTTCGGGAGACCCAGTACTTC
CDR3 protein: CASSAPRVRETQYF

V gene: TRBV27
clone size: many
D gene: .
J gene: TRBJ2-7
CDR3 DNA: TGTGCCAGCAGTTTATCCGGCGGGCTCGGCGAGCAGTACTTC
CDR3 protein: CASSLSGGLGEQYF

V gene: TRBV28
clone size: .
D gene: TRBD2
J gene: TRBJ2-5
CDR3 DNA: TGTGCCAGCAGCCCAACGGGACTAGCGGGGGGCCCACAAGAGACCCAGTACTTC
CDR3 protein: CASSPTGLAGGPQETQYF

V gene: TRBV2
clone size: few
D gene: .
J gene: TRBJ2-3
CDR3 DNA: TGTGCCAGCAGTCTCCTCATGGGGACAGATACGCAGTATTTT
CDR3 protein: CASSLLMGTDTQYF

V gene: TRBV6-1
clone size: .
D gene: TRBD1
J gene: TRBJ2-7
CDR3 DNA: TGTGCCAGCAGCCTAGACACAGGGGGCGTCGCCTACGAGCAGTACTTC
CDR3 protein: CASSLDTGGVAYEQYF

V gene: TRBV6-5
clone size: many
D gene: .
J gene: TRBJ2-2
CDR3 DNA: TGTGCCAGCAGTCGGGGAATTACGGACGCTGGGGAGCTGTTTTTT
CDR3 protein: CASSRGITDAGELFF